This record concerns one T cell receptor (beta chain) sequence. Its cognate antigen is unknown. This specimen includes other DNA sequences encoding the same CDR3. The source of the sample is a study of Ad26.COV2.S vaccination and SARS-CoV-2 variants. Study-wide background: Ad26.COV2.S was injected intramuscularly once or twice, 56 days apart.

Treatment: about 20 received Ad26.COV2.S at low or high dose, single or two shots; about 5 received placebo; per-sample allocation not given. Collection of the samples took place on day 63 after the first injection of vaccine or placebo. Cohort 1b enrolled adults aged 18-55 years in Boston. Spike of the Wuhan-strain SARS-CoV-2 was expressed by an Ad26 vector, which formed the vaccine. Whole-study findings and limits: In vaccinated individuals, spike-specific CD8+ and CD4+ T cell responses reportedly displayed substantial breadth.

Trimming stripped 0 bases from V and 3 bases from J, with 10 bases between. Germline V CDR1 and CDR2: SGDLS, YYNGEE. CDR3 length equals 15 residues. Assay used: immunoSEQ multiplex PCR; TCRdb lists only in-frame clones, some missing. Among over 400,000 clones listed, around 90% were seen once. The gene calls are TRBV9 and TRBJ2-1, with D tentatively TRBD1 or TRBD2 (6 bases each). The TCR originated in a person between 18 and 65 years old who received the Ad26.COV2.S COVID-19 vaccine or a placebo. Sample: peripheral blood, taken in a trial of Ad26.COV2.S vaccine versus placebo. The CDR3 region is CASSVAGGHYNEQFF. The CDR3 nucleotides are TGTGCCAGCAGCGTAGCCGGGGGCCACTACAATGAGCAGTTCTTC.